Here is one T cell receptor beta chain with its context. Antigen specificity is unknown. This entry belongs to a study of cytomegalovirus exposure and HLA in healthy donors. Study findings and constraints: Sequencing artifact likely explains a cluster of highly shared sequence variants. It was only CMV serostatus that was available as immune exposure information. The classifier, whose performance was assessed in both the original and validation cohorts, reportedly diagnosed cytomegalovirus status with high specificity and sensitivity.

Both 60 Vbeta primers and 13 Jbeta primers went into the PCR. Measured with immunoSEQ multiplex PCR; TCRdb has only the in-frame clones, and not every one. This sample's clone table lists 140,000 to 150,000 clones. CDR3 length: 16 amino acids. CDR1 is MDHEN and CDR2 is SYDVKM in the germline V gene. V lost 4 bases to trimming and J lost 6 bases, with 19 bases between them. The receptor was derived from a woman aged 45-59 years in good health and CMV-seronegative. Sequenced material: PBMCs. The genes are TRBV28 and TRBJ1-5, with a possible D match to TRBD1 (6 bases). CDR3 in DNA: TGTGCCAGCAGTTCTAACAGGGAATCGGGTGGTCAGCCCCAGCATTTT. It is translated as CASSSNRESGGQPQHF.